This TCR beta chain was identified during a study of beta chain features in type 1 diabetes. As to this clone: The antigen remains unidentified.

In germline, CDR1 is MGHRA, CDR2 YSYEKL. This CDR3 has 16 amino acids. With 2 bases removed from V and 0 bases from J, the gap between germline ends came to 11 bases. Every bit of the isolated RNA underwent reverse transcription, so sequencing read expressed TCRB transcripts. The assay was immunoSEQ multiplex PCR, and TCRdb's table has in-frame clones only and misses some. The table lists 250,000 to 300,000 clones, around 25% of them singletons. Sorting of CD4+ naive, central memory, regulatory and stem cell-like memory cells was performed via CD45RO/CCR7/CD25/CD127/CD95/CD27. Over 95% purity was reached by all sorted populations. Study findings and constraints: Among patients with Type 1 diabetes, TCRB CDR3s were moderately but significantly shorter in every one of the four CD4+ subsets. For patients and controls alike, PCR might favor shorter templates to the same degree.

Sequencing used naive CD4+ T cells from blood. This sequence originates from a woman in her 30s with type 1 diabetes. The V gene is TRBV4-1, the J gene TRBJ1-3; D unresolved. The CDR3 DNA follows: TGCGCCAGCAGCCAATTCCTGAGGAGCTCTGGAAACACCATATATTTT. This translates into CASSQFLRSSGNTIYF.